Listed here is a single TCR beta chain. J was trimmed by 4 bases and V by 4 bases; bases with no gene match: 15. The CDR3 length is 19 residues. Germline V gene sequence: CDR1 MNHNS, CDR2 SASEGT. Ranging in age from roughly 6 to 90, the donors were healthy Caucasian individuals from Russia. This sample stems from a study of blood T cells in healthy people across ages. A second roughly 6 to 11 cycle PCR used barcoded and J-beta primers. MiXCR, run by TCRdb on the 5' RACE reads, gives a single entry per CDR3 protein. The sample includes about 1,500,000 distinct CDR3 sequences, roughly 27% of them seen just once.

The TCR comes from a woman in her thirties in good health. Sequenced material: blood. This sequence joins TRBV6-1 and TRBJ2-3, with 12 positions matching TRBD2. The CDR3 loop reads CASSASGASGGAAADTQYF. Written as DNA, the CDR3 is TGTGCCAGCAGTGCAAGCGGGGCTAGCGGGGGGGCCGCGGCAGATACGCAGTATTTT.